The 5 T cell receptor beta chains given below trace back to one sample, sequenced in a study of blood T cell repertoires in COVID-19. TCRdb keeps only in-frame clones here, not all; method: immunoSEQ multiplex PCR. The sample lists 60,000 to 70,000 clones; less than 90% were seen once. Sequenced material: peripheral blood. The receptor source for this set is an elderly man with acute or convalescent COVID-19.

As concerns this clone: At one end the junction does not follow the germline gene, possibly because of a read error. Other nucleotide sequences from this sample produce the same CDR3. CDR3 sequence: CASSSQGYGYTF. CDR3 bases: TGTGCTAGCAGTTCCCAGGGGTATGGCTACACCTTC. The chain is built from TRBV12-3 or TRBV12-4 and TRBJ1-2; D is possibly TRBD1 (6 bases). This CDR3 contains 12 residues.

This clone came up once. The J gene is TRBJ1-1, the V gene TRBV9; TRBD1 matches at 9 bases. J was trimmed by 1 base and V by 4 bases; bases with no gene match: 8. Germline CDR1 and CDR2: SGDLS and YYNGEE. The CDR3 runs to 16 residues. CDR3 amino acids: CASSYGTGRENTEAFF. Here the CDR3 DNA reads TGTGCCAGCAGCTATGGGACAGGGCGGGAGAACACTGAAGCTTTCTTT.

The genes are TRBV19 and TRBJ2-7; 10 bases match TRBD2. Per the germline V gene, CDR1 is LNHDA and CDR2 is SQIVND (reference sequence). V was pared by 6 bases and J by 7 bases, with 9 bases of the junction left unmatched. The CDR3 length is 14 residues. The CDR3 sequence is CASRRTSGLGEQYF. The CDR3 coding sequence is TGTGCCAGTAGGCGGACTAGCGGCTTAGGGGAGCAGTACTTC. The variable domain in full, with the rest retrieved from reference TRBV19 and TRBJ2-7, is DGGITQSPKYLFRKEGQNVTLSCEQNLNHDAMYWYRQDPGQGLRLIYYSQIVNDFQKGDIAEGYSVSREKKESFPLTVTSAQKNPTAFYLCASRRTSGLGEQYFGPGTRLTVT.

CDR3 in DNA: TGTGCCAGCAGCTCCCGGGACAGTTCCTATAATTCACCCCTCCACTTT. Translated, it gives CASSSRDSSYNSPLHF. The V and J genes are TRBV21-1 and TRBJ1-6; the listed D gene, TRBD1, was not tested against the DNA. TRBV21-1 is a pseudogene segment. CDR3 length: 16 amino acids.

This CDR3 is CASKKQGAINQPQHF. For the CDR3, the DNA is TGTGCCAGCAAAAAACAGGGGGCAATCAATCAGCCCCAGCATTTT. The chain has TRBV6-5 and TRBJ1-5; 9 positions match TRBD1. Germline V gene lookup returns CDR1 MNHEY and CDR2 SVGAGI. V lost 7 bases to trimming and J lost 3 bases; unmatched junction nucleotides: 7. The CDR3 covers 15 residues.